What follows are 20 T cell receptor beta chains derived from one specimen sequenced in a study of cytomegalovirus exposure and HLA in healthy donors. Amplification used 60 Vbeta primers and 13 Jbeta primers. Data came from immunoSEQ multiplex PCR; TCRdb stores just in-frame clones and leaves some out. The data contain over 60,000 clones, about 68% of them singletons. The sequencing input was PBMCs. The source of these receptors is a woman in her 30s in good health and CMV-seropositive.

V is TRBV28 and J is TRBJ1-5; TRBD1 aligns across 7 bases. The CDR3 sequence is 15 residues long. J lost 2 bases, V lost 5 bases, and 6 bases had no gene match. Germline V CDR1 and CDR2: MDHEN, SYDVKM. The DNA for the CDR3 is TGTGCCAGCAGTCAGACAGGGTCGGGCAATCAGCCCCAGCATTTT. Its protein product is CASSQTGSGNQPQHF.

This clone was counted once. The V call is TRBV4-2, the J call TRBJ1-2, with D unresolved. From germline, CDR1 is LGHNA and CDR2 YNFKEQ. The CDR3 spans 17 residues. Trimming removed 4 bases at V and 3 bases at J, with 21 bases between. In DNA form, the CDR3 reads TGTGCCAGCAGCCCACTTGGCGGGCAGGCTTTTGACTATGGCTACACCTTC. It yields the protein CASSPLGGQAFDYGYTF.

The chain combines TRBV4-1 with TRBJ1-5; 7 bases are shared with TRBD1. CDR1 is MGHRA, CDR2 YSYEKL, per germline. V lost 0 bases and J lost 5; bases outside the gene matches: 7. The CDR3 runs to 16 residues. The CDR3 sequence: CASSQEGKGGYQPQHF. For the CDR3, the DNA is TGCGCCAGCAGCCAAGAAGGGAAAGGGGGCTATCAGCCCCAGCATTTT.

The CDR3 region is CASSSWGQEEAFF. CDR3 DNA: TGTGCCAGCAGTTCCTGGGGGCAGGAAGAGGCTTTCTTT. The gene calls are TRBV27 and TRBJ1-1, with D perhaps matching TRBD1 (6 bases). Deletions cut 4 bases from V and 11 bases from J, with 17 bases between. CDR3 length equals 13 residues. Looked up from germline, CDR1 is MNHEY and CDR2 is SMNVEV (reference sequence).

The gene calls are TRBV7-2 and TRBJ2-2; 10 bases map to TRBD2. From germline, CDR1 is SGHTA and CDR2 FQGNSA. The CDR3 consists of 16 residues. After removal of 5 bases from V and 7 bases from J, the junction contained 10 bases not matched to a gene. This chain's CDR3 is CASSLSRLAGVGELFF. The DNA of the CDR3 is TGTGCCAGCAGCCTAAGCCGGCTAGCGGGAGTCGGGGAGCTGTTTTTT.

V and J are TRBV19 and TRBJ2-1, with D perhaps matching TRBD1 (6 bases). V lost 6 bases and J 6 bases, leaving 12 bases between the germline ends. From germline, CDR1 is LNHDA and CDR2 SQIVND (reference sequence). The CDR3 is 13 residues long. CDR3 bases: TGTGCCAGTAGGGGGGCGCAAATCAATGAGCAGTTCTTC. It is translated as CASRGAQINEQFF. The full variable domain, its missing parts supplied by reference TRBV19 and TRBJ2-1, is DGGITQSPKYLFRKEGQNVTLSCEQNLNHDAMYWYRQDPGQGLRLIYYSQIVNDFQKGDIAEGYSVSREKKESFPLTVTSAQKNPTAFYLCASRGAQINEQFFGPGTRLTVL.

This chain joins TRBV5-6 and TRBJ2-7; a possible D gene is TRBD1 (6 bases). The germline V gene encodes CDR1 SGHDT and CDR2 YYEEEE. V was shortened by 6 bases and J by 0 bases, with 16 bases between the two germline ends. CDR3 length equals 15 residues. The CDR3 is CASTVQGGGSYEQYF. The CDR3 DNA follows: TGTGCCAGCACCGTACAGGGTGGGGGCTCCTACGAGCAGTACTTC.

This clone was detected only once. The CDR3 bases are TGCGCCAGCAGCCAAGTGGCTAGCGGGACCTACGAGCAGTACTTC. Its translation is CASSQVASGTYEQYF. The V gene is TRBV4-1, the J gene TRBJ2-7; 9 nucleotides line up with TRBD2. Germline values: CDR1 MGHRA, CDR2 YSYEKL. The CDR3 totals 15 residues. The V gene end was trimmed by 1 base and the J gene end by 2 bases; junction bases not matched to a gene: 3.

This chain uses TRBV9 with TRBJ2-5; maybe TRBD2 (5 bases). The CDR3 length is 18 residues. Germline CDR1 reads SGDLS; CDR2 reads YYNGEE. V was clipped by 4 bases and J by 2 bases, with 24 bases between them. CDR3 in amino acids: CASSPMSGTREPQETQYF. The CDR3 DNA sequence: TGTGCCAGCAGCCCCATGTCAGGTACTCGGGAACCACAAGAGACCCAGTACTTC. The variable domain in full, completed from reference TRBV9 and TRBJ2-5, reads DSGVTQTPKHLITATGQRVTLRCSPRSGDLSVYWYQQSLDQGLQFLIQYYNGEERAKGNILERFSAQQFPDLHSELNLSSLELGDSALYFCASSPMSGTREPQETQYFGPGTRLLVL.

The gene calls are TRBV9 and TRBJ2-7, with D possibly matching TRBD1 (5 bases). Between the trimmed V and J ends, which lost 0 bases and 7 bases, there was a span of 11 bases. The CDR3 has 13 amino acids. CDR1 and CDR2 from the germline V gene are SGDLS and YYNGEE. CDR3 DNA: TGTGCCAGCAGCGTAGACCAGGGCAGGGAGCAGTACTTC. It specifies CASSVDQGREQYF.

CDR3 sequence (DNA): TGTGCCAGCAGTCGTAGCGGGAGCGCCGACAATGAGCAGTTCTTC. Encoded protein: CASSRSGSADNEQFF. The V gene is TRBV7-3, the J gene TRBJ2-1; TRBD2 agrees at 9 bases. The germline V gene has CDR1 SGHTA and CDR2 FQGTGA. The V gene end was trimmed by 6 bases and the J gene end by 5 bases; junction bases not matched to a gene: 8. The CDR3 sequence is 15 residues long. Looking up the rest from reference TRBV7-3 and TRBJ2-1 gives the full variable domain: GAGVSQTPSNKVTEKGKYVELRCDPISGHTALYWYRQSLGQGPEFLIYFQGTGAADDSGLPNDRFFAVRPEGSVSTLKIQRTERGDSAVYLCASSRSGSADNEQFFGPGTRLTVL.

V and J are TRBV27 and TRBJ2-5; D unresolved. Trimming took off 6 bases at V and 2 bases at J, with 10 bases between the two ends. This CDR3 is built from 13 residues. CDR1 and CDR2 (germline): MNHEY, SMNVEV (reference sequence). DNA of the CDR3: TGTGCCAGCAGCCGCCGGGTGCAAGAGACCCAGTACTTC. As protein: CASSRRVQETQYF.

V gene TRBV6-1 combines with J gene TRBJ1-1; 10 bases fit TRBD1. CDR3 length: 14 residues. From germline, CDR1 is MNHNS and CDR2 SASEGT. With 10 bases clipped from V and 8 bases from J, the junction kept 13 bases outside the gene matches. CDR3 bases: TGTGCCACCAGAAGGATCGGACAGGGGGGAGAAGCTTTCTTT. This gives the protein CATRRIGQGGEAFF.

The chain couples TRBV11-2 to TRBJ2-7; TRBD1 matches at 8 bases. The J segment lost 2 bases and the V segment lost 3 bases, leaving 6 bases of the junction unmatched. Germline assignment: CDR1 SGHAT and CDR2 FQNNGV. The CDR3 contains 15 residues. The CDR3 DNA sequence: TGTGCCAGCAGCTTGGCCGGGACAGGCCCCTACGAGCAGTACTTC. Amino acids: CASSLAGTGPYEQYF.

The chain has TRBV19 and TRBJ1-1; no clear D. The germline CDR1 and CDR2 sequences are LNHDA and SQIVND (reference sequence). The CDR3 contains 13 residues. Trimming removed 3 bases at V and 5 bases at J, with 10 bases between. CDR3 sequence reads: CASSMTRKTEAFF. CDR3 sequence (DNA): TGTGCCAGTAGTATGACCAGGAAAACTGAAGCTTTCTTT.

The chain links TRBV7-9 to TRBJ2-5; D is unclear. The CDR3 has 12 amino acids. The germline V gene has CDR1 SEHNR and CDR2 FQNEAQ (reference sequence). CDR3 region: CASRRNQETQYF. CDR3 bases: TGTGCGTCCAGGCGAAACCAAGAGACCCAGTACTTC.

The rearrangement links TRBV7-2 to TRBJ1-2; possible D gene TRBD1, 6 bases. V was cut by 5 bases and J by 4 bases, with 14 bases left in between. CDR1 is SGHTA and CDR2 is FQGNSA in the germline V gene. This CDR3 is built from 14 residues. CDR3: CASSIRTDLYGYTF. The CDR3 coding sequence is TGTGCCAGCAGCATACGGACAGACCTCTATGGCTACACCTTC.

The genes are TRBV7-9 and TRBJ2-7; the D gene is possibly TRBD2 (5 bases). V was trimmed by 1 base and J by 7 bases, leaving 11 bases between them. Germline CDR1 is SEHNR and CDR2 is FQNEAQ (reference sequence). The CDR3 runs to 13 residues. DNA for the CDR3: TGTGCCAGCAGCTTAGTTCTTACGGGAGAGCAGTACTTC. Translation: CASSLVLTGEQYF.

V gene TRBV7-2 combines with J gene TRBJ1-1; TRBD1 matches at 7 bases. Germline V gene data show CDR1 as SGHTA and CDR2 as FQGNSA. CDR3 size: 15 residues. J gave up 5 bases and V 5 bases, and 11 bases lay outside the gene matches. CDR3 sequence: CASSLRQGRGTEAFF. The DNA for the CDR3 is TGTGCCAGCAGCCTAAGACAGGGAAGAGGAACTGAAGCTTTCTTT.

This clone was detected only once. The rearrangement uses TRBV6-6 and TRBJ1-6; D gene uncertain. The germline V gene has CDR1 MNHNY and CDR2 SVGAGI (reference sequence). Trimming pared 1 base from V and 8 bases from J, leaving 9 bases between. CDR3 length equals 14 residues. CDR3 sequence: CASSYLSGDSPLHF. The CDR3 DNA reads as TGTGCCAGCAGTTACTTATCCGGTGATTCACCCCTCCACTTT.